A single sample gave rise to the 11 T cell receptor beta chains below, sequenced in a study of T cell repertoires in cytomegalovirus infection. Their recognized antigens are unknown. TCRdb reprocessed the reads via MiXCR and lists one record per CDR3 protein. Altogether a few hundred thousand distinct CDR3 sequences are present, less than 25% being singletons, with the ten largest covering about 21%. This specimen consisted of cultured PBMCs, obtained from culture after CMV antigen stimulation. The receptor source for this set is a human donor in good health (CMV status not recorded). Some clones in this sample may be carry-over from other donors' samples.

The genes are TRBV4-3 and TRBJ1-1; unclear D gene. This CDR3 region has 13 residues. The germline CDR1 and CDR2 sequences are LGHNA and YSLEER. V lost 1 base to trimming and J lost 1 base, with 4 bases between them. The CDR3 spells CASSQATNTEAFF. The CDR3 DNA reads TGCGCCAGCAGCCAAGCCACGAACACTGAAGCTTTCTTT.

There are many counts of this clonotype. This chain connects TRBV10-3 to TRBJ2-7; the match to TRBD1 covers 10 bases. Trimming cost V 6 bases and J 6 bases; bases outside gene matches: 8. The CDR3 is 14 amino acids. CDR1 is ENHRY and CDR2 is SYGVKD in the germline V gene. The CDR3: CAIRSGTGAGEQYF. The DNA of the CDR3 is TGTGCCATCAGATCAGGGACAGGGGCAGGCGAGCAGTACTTC.

The CDR3 spells CASSGSGTGKETQYF. In DNA form, the CDR3 reads TGTGCCAGCAGTGGATCCGGGACAGGGAAAGAGACCCAGTACTTC. The chain links TRBV28 to TRBJ2-5; 9 nucleotides align to TRBD1. Germline V gene sequence: CDR1 MDHEN, CDR2 SYDVKM. The CDR3 covers 15 residues. V was clipped by 5 bases and J by 3 bases; unmatched bases: 7. Combining the CDR3 with reference TRBV28 and TRBJ2-5 gives the whole variable domain DVKVTQSSRYLVKRTGEKVFLECVQDMDHENMFWYRQDPGLGLRLIYFSYDVKMKEKGDIPEGYSVSREKKERFSLILESASTNQTSMYLCASSGSGTGKETQYFGPGTRLLVL.

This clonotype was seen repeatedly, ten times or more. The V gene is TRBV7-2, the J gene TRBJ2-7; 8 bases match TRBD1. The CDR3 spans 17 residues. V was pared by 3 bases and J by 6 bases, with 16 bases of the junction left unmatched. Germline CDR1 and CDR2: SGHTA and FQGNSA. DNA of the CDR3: TGTGCCAGCAGCTTTGGCGGATCGACAGGGGCCGCGCGCGAGCAGTACGTC. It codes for CASSFGGSTGAAREQYV.

The chain's CDR3 is CASSLLGTSGTRSYNEQFF. The CDR3 coding sequence is TGTGCCAGCAGCTTACTCGGGACTAGCGGGACTCGCTCCTACAATGAGCAGTTCTTC. This chain links TRBV11-2 with TRBJ2-1, with TRBD2 identical over 13 bases. Trimming cost V 2 bases and J 0 bases; bases outside gene matches: 7. Germline CDR1 is SGHAT and CDR2 is FQNNGV. The CDR3 loop spans 19 amino acids.

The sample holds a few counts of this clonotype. The DNA of the CDR3 is TGTGCCAGCAGCTTAGATGGCGGAAATCAAGAGACCCAGTACTTC. Amino acid sequence: CASSLDGGNQETQYF. The chain links TRBV11-2 to TRBJ2-5; unclear D gene. V shed 0 bases and J shed 2 bases, with 10 bases lying between them. The CDR3 runs 15 residues. Germline V gene sequence: CDR1 SGHAT, CDR2 FQNNGV.

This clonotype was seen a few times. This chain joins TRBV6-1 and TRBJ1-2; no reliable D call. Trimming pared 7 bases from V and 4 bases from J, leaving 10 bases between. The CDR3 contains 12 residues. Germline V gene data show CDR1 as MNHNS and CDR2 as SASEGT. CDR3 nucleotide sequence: TGTGCCAGCAACGGAGGGCCCTATGGCTACACCTTC. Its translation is CASNGGPYGYTF.

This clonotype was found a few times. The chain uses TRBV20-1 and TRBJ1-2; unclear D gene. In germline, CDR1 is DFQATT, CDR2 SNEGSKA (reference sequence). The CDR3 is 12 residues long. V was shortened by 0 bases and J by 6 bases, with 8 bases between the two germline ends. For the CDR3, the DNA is TGCAGTGCTAGAGATCTCGGGGATGGCTACACCTTC. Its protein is CSARDLGDGYTF.

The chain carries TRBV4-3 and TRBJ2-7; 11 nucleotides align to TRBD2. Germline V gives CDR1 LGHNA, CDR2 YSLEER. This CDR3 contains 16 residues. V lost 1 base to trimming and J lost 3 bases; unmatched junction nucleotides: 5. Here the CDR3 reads CASSQVLAGVVYEQYF. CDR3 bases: TGCGCCAGCAGCCAAGTACTAGCGGGAGTAGTCTACGAGCAGTACTTC.

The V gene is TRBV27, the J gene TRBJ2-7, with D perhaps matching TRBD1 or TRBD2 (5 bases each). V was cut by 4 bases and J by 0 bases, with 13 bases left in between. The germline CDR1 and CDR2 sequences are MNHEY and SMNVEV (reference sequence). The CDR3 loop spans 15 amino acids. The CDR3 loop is CASSYRAGSSYEQYV. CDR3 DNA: TGTGCCAGCAGTTATCGCGCAGGGAGCTCCTACGAGCAGTACGTC.

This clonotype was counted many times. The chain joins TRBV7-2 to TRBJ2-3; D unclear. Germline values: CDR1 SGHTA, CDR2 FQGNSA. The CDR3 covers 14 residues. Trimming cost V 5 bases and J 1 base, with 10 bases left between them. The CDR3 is CASSASSGTDTQYF. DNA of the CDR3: TGTGCCAGCAGCGCCTCCTCGGGCACAGATACGCAGTATTTT.